The 14 T cell receptor beta chains below were found in one sample sequenced in a study of OX40 agonist ivuxolimab in advanced cancers. The data were produced by immunoSEQ multiplex PCR, yet TCRdb's version contains in-frame clones alone and is incomplete. The repertoire has about 67,000 clones, more than 70% of them found once; the top ten carry approximately 0.25%. The material sequenced was CD4+ or CD8+ T cells sorted from blood, taken in a trial of the OX40 agonist ivuxolimab. The receptors shown here come from an adult with an advanced solid tumor such as melanoma, head and neck, liver or kidney cancer.

V and J are TRBV6-5 and TRBJ2-5, with 10 bases identical to TRBD2. In germline, CDR1 is MNHEY, CDR2 SVGAGI. The CDR3 length is 15 residues. V lost 2 bases to trimming and J lost 5 bases; unmatched junction nucleotides: 5. In nucleotides, the CDR3 is TGTGCCAGCAGTTACAGCGGGAGGGCCGGGGAGACCCAGTACTTC. Encoded protein: CASSYSGRAGETQYF.

V is TRBV11-2 and J is TRBJ1-5; D unresolved. CDR3 length equals 13 residues. V lost 5 bases to trimming and J lost 5 bases, with 10 bases between them. From germline, CDR1 is SGHAT and CDR2 FQNNGV. The DNA for the CDR3 is TGTGCCAGCAGCCCCGCGCTGCATCAGCCCCAGCATTTT. It encodes CASSPALHQPQHF.

The V call is TRBV5-4, the J call TRBJ1-4; tentative D call: TRBD1 (5 bases). The germline CDR1 and CDR2 sequences are SGHNT and YYREEE (reference sequence). V lost 4 bases and J lost 0, with 13 bases in between. This CDR3 is built from 16 residues. The CDR3 DNA is TGTGCCAGCAGCCCTGGGACGGGTGCAACTAATGAAAAACTGTTTTTT. Translated: CASSPGTGATNEKLFF.

The chain is built from TRBV4-2 and TRBJ2-6; 12 bases are shared with TRBD1. This CDR3 has 17 amino acids. From germline, CDR1 is LGHNA and CDR2 YNFKEQ. Losses at the gene ends were 5 bases for V and 4 bases for J; bases not matched to a gene: 6. The CDR3 DNA reads TGTGCCAGCAGCAAAGGGGACAGGGGGCCCGGGGCCAACGTCCTGACTTTC. Protein product: CASSKGDRGPGANVLTF.

The rearrangement uses TRBV11-2 and TRBJ2-2; 10 nucleotides agree with TRBD2. The CDR3 is 17 residues long. Germline CDR1 is SGHAT and CDR2 is FQNNGV. J lost 6 bases, V lost 8 bases, and 15 bases had no gene match. The CDR3 here is CASQQLVLAGVAGELFF. The CDR3 nucleotides are TGTGCCAGCCAGCAGCTGGTGCTAGCGGGAGTGGCCGGGGAGCTGTTTTTT. The full variable domain, in which reference TRBV11-2 and TRBJ2-2 provide the parts outside the CDR3, is EAGVAQSPRYKIIEKRQSVAFWCNPISGHATLYWYQQILGQGPKLLIQFQNNGVVDDSQLPKDRFSAERLKGVDSTLKIQPAKLEDSAVYLCASQQLVLAGVAGELFFGEGSRLTVL.

This sequence joins TRBV7-8 and TRBJ2-1; D call uncertain. In germline, CDR1 is SGHVS, CDR2 FQNEAQ. Trimming removed 5 bases from V and 2 bases from J, with 10 bases in between. The CDR3 runs 14 residues. CDR3 amino acids: CASSRVQTYNEQFF. CDR3 bases: TGTGCCAGCAGCCGTGTACAAACCTACAATGAGCAGTTCTTC.

The chain is built from TRBV14 and TRBJ1-1, with D possibly TRBD1 on 6 matching bases. In germline, CDR1 is SGHDN, CDR2 FVKESK. The ends were cut back, 0 bases at V and 1 base at J, with 6 bases in the middle. The CDR3 length is 14 residues. The CDR3 DNA reads TGTGCCAGCAGCCAAGAGACAGGGAACACTGAAGCTTTCTTT. Protein: CASSQETGNTEAFF.

Turning to this clone: Within the sample, other DNA sequences also encode this same CDR3. The chain employs TRBV6-5 and TRBJ2-1; D unresolved. The V end lost 0 bases, the J end lost 6 bases, and 9 bases lay between the germline ends. This CDR3 has 14 residues. The germline V gene encodes CDR1 MNHEY and CDR2 SVGAGI. CDR3 in amino acids: CASSYSGRSNEQFF. The CDR3 DNA is TGTGCCAGCAGTTACTCTGGAAGATCCAATGAGCAGTTCTTC.

CDR3 residues: CASSAGKGDEQYF. DNA of the CDR3: TGCGCCAGCAGTGCTGGTAAAGGGGACGAGCAGTACTTC. V gene TRBV10-1 combines with J gene TRBJ2-7; tentative D call: TRBD1 (5 bases). V lost 4 bases to trimming and J lost 5 bases, with 12 bases between them. The V gene's germline CDR1 is WNHNN and CDR2 SYGVQD (reference sequence). CDR3 length equals 13 residues.

This clone was recorded once. The rearrangement uses TRBV14 and TRBJ2-1; tentatively, D is TRBD1 or TRBD2 (7 bases each). Trimming pared 5 bases from V and 6 bases from J, leaving 17 bases between. This CDR3 has 15 amino acids. Germline lookup yields CDR1 SGHDN and CDR2 FVKESK. Written as DNA, the CDR3 is TGTGCCAGCAGCGCGAGCGGGACAGCCGGCAATGAGCAGTTCTTC. Protein: CASSASGTAGNEQFF.

In its sample, this clone was seen once. V gene TRBV5-1 combines with J gene TRBJ1-1; D might be TRBD1 (5 bases). This CDR3 is built from 16 residues. V gave up 4 bases and J gave up 3 bases, with 19 bases separating them. CDR1 is SGHRS and CDR2 is YFSETQ in the germline V gene. CDR3 sequence: CASSRGTDNAHTEAFF. The CDR3 DNA reads TGCGCCAGCAGCCGGGGGACTGACAATGCCCACACTGAAGCTTTCTTT.

This clone was seen more than once but under ten times. The chain carries TRBV5-6 and TRBJ1-5; no reliable D call. Trimming took 1 base from V and 0 from J, leaving 11 bases between them. Germline CDR1 SGHDT, CDR2 YYEEEE. The CDR3 is made up of 16 amino acids. DNA of the CDR3: TGTGCCAGCAGCTTGAGACCGATTGATAGCAATCAGCCCCAGCATTTT. Protein product: CASSLRPIDSNQPQHF.

The genes are TRBV19 and TRBJ2-2; D is unresolved. The CDR3 is 15 amino acids. Trimming cost V 3 bases and J 0 bases, with 8 bases left between them. Per germline, CDR1 LNHDA and CDR2 SQIVND (reference sequence). CDR3 in DNA: TGTGCCAGTAGTATTCGACACTCGAACACCGGGGAGCTGTTTTTT. Translated: CASSIRHSNTGELFF.

The chain has TRBV19 and TRBJ2-1; no clear D. V was clipped by 7 bases and J by 0 bases, with 1 base between them. CDR1 is LNHDA and CDR2 is SQIVND in the germline V gene (reference sequence). The CDR3 extends over 11 amino acids. The CDR3 here is CASNSYNEQFF. CDR3 in DNA: TGTGCCAGTAACTCCTACAATGAGCAGTTCTTC.